Listed below are T cell receptor beta chains from one sample, sequenced in a study of blood T cell repertoires in COVID-19. Sequencing was performed with immunoSEQ multiplex PCR; in TCRdb, only in-frame clones are kept and a portion is missing. This sample has some 62,000 clones; 80% to 90% occur once, and the top ten carry around 4%. The sequenced material came from PBMCs or T cells enriched from blood (not recorded which). The receptors come from a woman aged 40 to 50 with acute COVID-19. CDR3s include the opening cysteine and the closing phenylalanine or tryptophan. The D gene is left open where the match is weak. Where a row states a size, it is once, few, many or the class of an expanded clone; other rows omit it.

size: NA; V: TRBV6-4; J: TRBJ1-1; D: NA; CDR3: CASSNRANTEAFF; DNA: TGTGCCAGCAGCAACAGGGCGAACACTGAAGCTTTCTTT
size: NA; V: TRBV7-8; J: TRBJ1-6; D: TRBD1; CDR3: CASSLDRGQSPLHF; DNA: TGTGCCAGCAGCTTAGACAGGGGTCAATCACCCCTCCACTTT
size: NA; V: TRBV20-1; J: TRBJ1-2; D: NA; CDR3: CSPVEGYGYTF; DNA: TGCAGTCCAGTGGAGGGCTATGGCTACACCTTC
size: NA; V: TRBV6-1; J: TRBJ1-2; D: NA; CDR3: CASSEKGNYGYTF; DNA: TGTGCCAGCAGTGAGAAGGGGAACTATGGCTACACCTTC
size: NA; V: TRBV28; J: TRBJ1-2; D: NA; CDR3: CASSSYGYTF; DNA: TGTGCCAGCAGTTCGTATGGCTACACCTTC
size: NA; V: TRBV7-6; J: TRBJ2-3; D: TRBD2; CDR3: CASSRGLAGGADTQYF; DNA: TGTGCCAGCAGCCGAGGACTAGCGGGAGGCGCAGATACGCAGTATTTT
size: NA; V: TRBV4-2; J: TRBJ2-2; D: NA; CDR3: CASSQVRGTNTGELFF; DNA: TGTGCCAGCAGCCAAGTCAGGGGCACGAACACCGGGGAGCTGTTTTTT
size: NA; V: TRBV28; J: TRBJ2-7; D: TRBD1; CDR3: CASSLILRGRSYEQYF; DNA: TGTGCCAGCAGCCTTATTCTCAGGGGGCGCTCCTACGAGCAGTACTTC
size: NA; V: TRBV19; J: TRBJ2-2; D: TRBD2; CDR3: CASALGAGVNTGELFF; DNA: TGTGCCAGCGCCTTGGGAGCGGGAGTTAACACCGGGGAGCTGTTTTTT
size: NA; V: TRBV6-5; J: TRBJ1-2; D: NA; CDR3: CASRIQGSSGGYTF; DNA: TGTGCCAGCAGAATACAGGGATCTTCGGGAGGCTACACCTTC
size: NA; V: TRBV5-1; J: TRBJ2-5; D: TRBD1; CDR3: CASSLGDREETQYF; DNA: TGCGCCAGCAGCTTGGGGGACAGGGAGGAGACCCAGTACTTC
size: NA; V: TRBV7-8; J: TRBJ1-5; D: NA; CDR3: CASSLGTREPQHF; DNA: TGTGCCAGCAGCTTAGGTACGAGGGAACCCCAGCATTTT
size: NA; V: TRBV10-3; J: TRBJ1-1; D: NA; CDR3: CAISDGSDISEAFF; DNA: TGTGCCATCAGTGATGGGTCGGACATTTCTGAAGCTTTCTTT
size: NA; V: TRBV28; J: TRBJ1-1; D: NA; CDR3: CASSSTWTVNTEAFF; DNA: TGTGCCAGCAGTTCAACCTGGACAGTGAACACTGAAGCTTTCTTT
size: NA; V: TRBV18; J: TRBJ1-5; D: NA; CDR3: CASSPRGDNQPQHF; DNA: TGTGCCAGCTCACCTCGGGGGGACAATCAGCCCCAGCATTTT
size: NA; V: TRBV19; J: TRBJ2-4; D: NA; CDR3: CASSVATGANIQYF; DNA: TGTGCCAGTAGTGTAGCTACAGGAGCAAACATTCAGTACTTC
size: NA; V: TRBV5-1; J: TRBJ2-1; D: TRBD1; CDR3: CASRWAQGAYNEQFF; DNA: TGCGCCAGCAGGTGGGCACAGGGGGCCTACAATGAGCAGTTCTTC
size: few; V: TRBV2; J: TRBJ1-1; D: TRBD1; CDR3: CASMRGQPAFF; DNA: TGTGCCAGCATGAGGGGACAGCCAGCTTTCTTT
size: NA; V: TRBV28; J: TRBJ2-1; D: NA; CDR3: CASSLGGQKQFF; DNA: TGTGCCAGCAGTTTGGGGGGACAGAAGCAGTTCTTC